The 22 T cell receptor beta chains listed next were all sequenced from one sample in a study of blood T cell repertoires in COVID-19. The method was immunoSEQ multiplex PCR; TCRdb's version includes in-frame clones alone and lacks a portion of them. The sample yields under 200,000 clones, approximately 83% seen once. Sequences were obtained from peripheral blood. These receptors were collected from a woman in her fifties or sixties with acute or convalescent COVID-19.

The chain uses TRBV5-6 and TRBJ2-3; a possible D gene is TRBD1 (6 bases). V dropped 3 bases and J dropped 5 bases, with 13 bases sitting between them. CDR1 is SGHDT, CDR2 YYEEEE, per germline. This CDR3 is 14 amino acids long. The CDR3 loop is CASSWPDSLDTQYF. The DNA of the CDR3 is TGTGCCAGCAGCTGGCCGGACAGTTTAGATACGCAGTATTTT.

This chain connects TRBV11-3 to TRBJ1-1, with 7 bases fitting TRBD1. The CDR3 length is 14 residues. V gave up 5 bases and J gave up 3 bases; unmatched junction bases: 6. CDR1 SGHNT and CDR2 YENEEA come from the germline V gene. CDR3 coding DNA: TGTGCCAGCAGCCTAAGACAGGGTGACACTGAAGCTTTCTTT. It translates to CASSLRQGDTEAFF.

V and J are TRBV2 and TRBJ1-2; 8 bases map to TRBD1. Trimming at V came to 6 bases and at J to 7 bases, leaving 7 bases not matched to a gene. CDR3 size: 13 residues. Germline V gene sequence: CDR1 SNHLY, CDR2 FYNNEI. CDR3: CASRDRASGGYTF. CDR3 nucleotides: TGTGCCAGCAGGGACAGGGCGAGCGGTGGCTACACCTTC.

This rearrangement joins TRBV4-1 to TRBJ2-1; TRBD2 matches 7 bases. The CDR3 has 14 residues. V was clipped by 0 bases and J by 9 bases; unmatched bases: 5. CDR1 is MGHRA and CDR2 is YSYEKL in the germline V gene. This chain's CDR3 is CASSQDRTSVEQFF. The CDR3 DNA reads TGCGCCAGCAGCCAAGACCGGACTAGTGTTGAGCAGTTCTTC.

The chain recombines TRBV3-1 (or the pseudogene TRBV3-2) with TRBJ2-3, with 9 bases aligning to TRBD1. Germline assignment: CDR1 LGHDT and CDR2 YNNKEL (reference sequence). V lost 4 bases to trimming and J lost 5 bases; unmatched junction nucleotides: 19. This CDR3 has 19 residues. The CDR3 DNA sequence: TGTGCCAGCAGCCCGTCAAGTGGGCCGGGACAGGGTATGAGAGATACGCAGTATTTT. This sequence encodes CASSPSSGPGQGMRDTQYF.

The chain combines TRBV7-2 with TRBJ2-7, with D perhaps matching TRBD1 (6 bases). The V end lost 1 base, the J end lost 5 bases, and 12 bases lay between the germline ends. In germline, CDR1 is SGHTA, CDR2 FQGNSA. The CDR3 sequence is 14 residues long. CDR3 residues: CASSLGGTPHEQYF. The CDR3 bases are TGTGCCAGCAGCTTAGGGGGGACACCCCACGAGCAGTACTTC.

This CDR3 reads CASSGARTSGDTQYF. The CDR3 DNA follows: TGTGCCAGTAGTGGGGCGCGGACTAGCGGAGATACGCAGTATTTT. The V call is TRBV19, the J call TRBJ2-3, with 10 bases aligning to TRBD2. The CDR3 sequence is 15 residues long. Germline V gene lookup returns CDR1 LNHDA and CDR2 SQIVND (reference sequence). V lost 5 bases and J lost 5; bases outside the gene matches: 7.

The CDR3 DNA sequence: TGTGCCAGCAGCCCGTCGGGGAGAGGGAACACTGAAGCTTTCTTT. Translation gives CASSPSGRGNTEAFF. V usage is TRBV11-2 and J usage is TRBJ1-1; D uncertain. Germline V gene lookup returns CDR1 SGHAT and CDR2 FQNNGV. V lost 5 bases and J 1 base, leaving 14 bases between the germline ends. This CDR3 comprises 15 residues.

The sample holds a few counts of this clone. The chain recombines TRBV19 with TRBJ1-5; 9 bases match TRBD1. The V gene end was trimmed by 4 bases and the J gene end by 7 bases; junction bases not matched to a gene: 5. Germline values: CDR1 LNHDA, CDR2 SQIVND (reference sequence). The CDR3 has 14 residues. The CDR3 DNA reads TGTGCCAGTAGTACGGGACAGGGATGGCAGCCCCAGCATTTT. Translation gives CASSTGQGWQPQHF. Drawing the rest from reference TRBV19 and TRBJ1-5, the complete variable domain is DGGITQSPKYLFRKEGQNVTLSCEQNLNHDAMYWYRQDPGQGLRLIYYSQIVNDFQKGDIAEGYSVSREKKESFPLTVTSAQKNPTAFYLCASSTGQGWQPQHFGDGTRLSIL.

This clone was picked up a small number of times. The chain combines TRBV29-1 with TRBJ1-4; D uncertain. The CDR3 is made up of 12 amino acids. Between the trimmed V and J ends, which lost 7 bases and 6 bases, there was a span of 12 bases. Germline assignment: CDR1 SQVTM and CDR2 ANQGSEA. The CDR3 DNA reads TGCAGCGCCCGAGACATGGATGAAAAACTGTTTTTT. Translating it yields CSARDMDEKLFF.

This clone came up a few times. This chain connects TRBV4-3 to TRBJ1-2; 9 bases are a match to TRBD1. The CDR3 sequence is 13 residues long. The junction had 0 bases not matched to a gene; V was cut back by 3 bases and J by 4 bases. The germline V gene has CDR1 LGHNA and CDR2 YSLEER. The CDR3 protein is CASSQTGGYGYTF. Here the CDR3 DNA reads TGCGCCAGCAGCCAGACAGGGGGCTATGGCTACACCTTC.

The chain is built from TRBV2 and TRBJ1-5; D is perhaps TRBD1 (6 bases). The V end lost 6 bases, the J end lost 1 base, and 13 bases lay between the germline ends. The CDR3 spans 15 residues. Germline-derived CDR1 and CDR2 are SNHLY and FYNNEI. For the CDR3, the DNA is TGTGCCAGCAGCGAGGGACAAACAAGCAATCAGCCCCAGCATTTT. Residues: CASSEGQTSNQPQHF.

The rearrangement links TRBV11-2 to TRBJ1-1; D is uncertain. This CDR3 is 13 amino acids long. V shed 5 bases and J shed 1 base, with 8 bases lying between them. Germline CDR1 reads SGHAT; CDR2 reads FQNNGV. Here the CDR3 DNA reads TGTGCCAGCAGCCCGGGAGGGAACACTGAAGCTTTCTTT. Translating it yields CASSPGGNTEAFF. The complete variable domain, with remaining parts taken from reference TRBV11-2 and TRBJ1-1, reads EAGVAQSPRYKIIEKRQSVAFWCNPISGHATLYWYQQILGQGPKLLIQFQNNGVVDDSQLPKDRFSAERLKGVDSTLKIQPAKLEDSAVYLCASSPGGNTEAFFGQGTRLTVV.

This clone was observed a few times. J is TRBJ2-2 and V is TRBV2, with D tentatively TRBD2 (7 bases). The germline V gene encodes CDR1 SNHLY and CDR2 FYNNEI. CDR3 length: 16 residues. Trimming took 7 bases from V and 4 from J, leaving 19 bases between them. The DNA for the CDR3 is TGTGCCAGCACCCAAGGGGGGGGACGAGTCACCGGGGAGCTGTTTTTT. The encoded protein is CASTQGGGRVTGELFF.

V gene TRBV7-2 combines with J gene TRBJ2-1, with a weak D call TRBD2 (7 bases). The CDR3 runs 15 residues. CDR1 is SGHTA and CDR2 is FQGNSA in the germline V gene. Trimming left V 4 bases short and J 1 base short, with 11 bases between. Here the CDR3 DNA reads TGTGCCAGCAGCTACGGGGGGCCGTCCTACAATGAGCAGTTCTTC. It codes for CASSYGGPSYNEQFF.

The chain combines TRBV5-6 with TRBJ2-7; perhaps TRBD2 as D (5 bases). The germline V gene has CDR1 SGHDT and CDR2 YYEEEE. V was cut by 2 bases and J by 4 bases, with 13 bases left in between. This CDR3 comprises 14 residues. This CDR3 is CASSFRGYAYEQYF. The CDR3 DNA is TGTGCCAGCAGCTTCCGAGGGTATGCGTACGAGCAGTACTTC.

V and J are TRBV7-9 and TRBJ2-1, with 8 bases matching TRBD1. The CDR3 totals 14 residues. The J segment lost 5 bases and the V segment lost 6 bases, leaving 6 bases of the junction unmatched. The germline V gene has CDR1 SEHNR and CDR2 FQNEAQ (reference sequence). CDR3 loop: CASRMDRANNEQFF. The CDR3 DNA sequence: TGTGCCAGCAGGATGGACAGGGCCAACAATGAGCAGTTCTTC.

V gene TRBV4-3 combines with J gene TRBJ1-1; 11 positions agree with TRBD1. With V trimmed by 1 base and J by 7 bases, 8 bases remained unmatched. Germline values: CDR1 LGHNA, CDR2 YSLEER. This CDR3 spans 16 amino acids. CDR3: CASSQGTGGMSREAFF. The CDR3 DNA reads TGCGCCAGCAGCCAAGGGACAGGGGGCATGTCCCGTGAAGCTTTCTTT.

The chain recombines TRBV7-2 with TRBJ1-1; D not certain. The germline V gene encodes CDR1 SGHTA and CDR2 FQGNSA. The CDR3 runs to 14 residues. Trimming shortened V by 4 bases and J by 5 bases, and 14 bases separated the two germline ends. The CDR3 bases are TGTGCCAGCAGCTCTGGGCCTTTCAGGACTGAAGCTTTCTTT. Its protein product is CASSSGPFRTEAFF.

The rearrangement links TRBV27 to TRBJ1-6, with D maybe TRBD1 (6 bases). The V gene lost 3 bases and the J gene lost 9 bases, with 12 bases spanning the gap. Germline V lookup: CDR1 MNHEY, CDR2 SMNVEV (reference sequence). The CDR3 length is 14 residues. CDR3 amino acids: CASSFEGRGSPLHF. In DNA form, the CDR3 reads TGTGCCAGCAGTTTCGAGGGCAGGGGTTCACCCCTCCACTTT.

The V and J genes are TRBV5-1 and TRBJ2-7, with D possibly matching TRBD2 (6 bases). The CDR3 is 14 residues long. The germline gives CDR1 SGHRS, CDR2 YFSETQ. V lost 0 bases and J lost 3, with 10 bases in between. The CDR3 coding sequence is TGCGCCAGCAGCTTGGCGGGGGATTACTACGAGCAGTACTTC. Translated, it gives CASSLAGDYYEQYF.

This clone has a handful of counts. V and J are TRBV3-1 (or the pseudogene TRBV3-2) and TRBJ1-2, with D possibly TRBD1 on 5 matching bases. Germline CDR1 is LGHDT and CDR2 is YNNKEL (reference sequence). V was clipped by 0 bases and J by 1 base, with 18 bases between them. The CDR3 is made up of 18 amino acids. As DNA, the CDR3 is TGTGCCAGCAGCCAAGAATGTCCCAGCCTCGGGGGTAACTATGGCTACACCTTC. The encoded protein is CASSQECPSLGGNYGYTF.